This T cell receptor (beta chain) is drawn from a study of CD8 T cells in ankylosing spondylitis. Findings of the study overall: A TCR beta motif of roughly eight highly homologous variants appeared characteristic of ankylosing spondylitis blood.

The CDR3 contains 17 residues. The V and J ends lost 6 bases and 4 bases respectively, with 22 bases between them. The germline V gene encodes CDR1 MNHEY and CDR2 SVGEGT. For TCR beta, libraries came from quantitative 5'-RACE with molecular barcodes. TCRdb re-called the 5' RACE reads through MiXCR, storing one row per CDR3 protein. There are about 270,000 distinct CDR3 sequences in the sample; 32% occur only once, and approximately 4.4% lies in the top ten. As to this clonotype: The target antigen is unknown.

The source is a male donor with ankylosing spondylitis or in good health (not recorded which). The V gene is TRBV6-2 or TRBV6-3, the J gene TRBJ2-1; possibly TRBD1 for D (6 bases). The source material was blood, either unsorted or a sorted T cell fraction (not recorded which). CDR3 sequence reads: CASSPQGSPVRYNEQFF. In DNA form, the CDR3 reads TGTGCCAGCAGCCCTCAGGGGTCCCCCGTCCGATACAATGAGCAGTTCTTC.